Each of the 27 T cell receptor beta chains below was sequenced from the same sample in a study of cytomegalovirus exposure and HLA in healthy donors. The PCR was carried out with 60 Vbeta primers and 13 Jbeta primers. The assay was immunoSEQ multiplex PCR, and TCRdb's table has in-frame clones only and misses some. The sample shows 110,000 or so clones, less than 85% of them seen only once. The source material was PBMCs. These receptors came from a man aged 50-59 years in good health and CMV-seropositive.

The chain recombines TRBV15 with TRBJ2-5, with D tentatively TRBD2 (6 bases). The CDR3 spans 17 residues. The V and J ends lost 0 bases and 6 bases respectively, with 20 bases between them. Germline V gene sequence: CDR1 LNHNV, CDR2 YYDKDF (reference sequence). CDR3 DNA sequence: TGTGCCACCAGCAGAGATCGAGCGGGCCCCCGGGGTCAGACCCAGTACTTC. This gives the protein CATSRDRAGPRGQTQYF.

This clone was observed a single time. The chain carries TRBV14 and TRBJ2-7, with D perhaps TRBD2 (5 bases). In germline, CDR1 is SGHDN, CDR2 FVKESK. V shed 4 bases and J shed 5 bases, with 15 bases lying between them. This CDR3 has 14 amino acids. The DNA for the CDR3 is TGTGCCAGCAGCCCCGGACTGTTCGGGGACGAGCAGTACTTC. It is translated as CASSPGLFGDEQYF.

The chain uses TRBV5-4 and TRBJ2-7, with D possibly matching TRBD2 (6 bases). The CDR3 runs 15 residues. Trimming pared 0 bases from V and 6 bases from J, leaving 16 bases between. Germline CDR1 SGHNT, CDR2 YYREEE (reference sequence). In DNA, the CDR3 is TGTGCCAGCAGCTTGGGAGGGGTGGCGGGGAGCGAGCAGTACTTC. The encoded protein is CASSLGGVAGSEQYF.

The table lists this clone with a count of one. The V gene is TRBV6-4, the J gene TRBJ2-3; 8 bases line up with TRBD2. V gave up 3 bases and J gave up 1 base; unmatched junction bases: 9. The CDR3 is 17 residues long. Germline V CDR1 and CDR2: MRHNA, SNTAGT. The CDR3 here is CASSEGLAGLGTDTQYF. For the CDR3, the DNA is TGTGCCAGCAGTGAAGGGCTAGCGGGCCTAGGCACAGATACGCAGTATTTT.

V is TRBV30 and J is TRBJ1-2, with 12 bases fitting TRBD1. The CDR3 extends over 15 amino acids. The V segment lost 8 bases and the J segment 5 bases; nucleotides outside the gene matches: 12. CDR1 GTSNPN and CDR2 SVGIG come from the germline V gene (reference sequence). The CDR3 nucleotides read TGTGCCAACGACCCGGGACAGGGGGCAGAGTATGGCTACACCTTC. Protein sequence: CANDPGQGAEYGYTF.

This rearrangement joins TRBV9 to TRBJ2-2; 8 bases match TRBD2. This CDR3 has 15 amino acids. Germline CDR1 SGDLS, CDR2 YYNGEE. With V trimmed by 4 bases and J by 4 bases, 6 bases remained unmatched. Here the CDR3 DNA reads TGTGCCAGCAGCCCGGGAGGGGGAATCACCGGGGAGCTGTTTTTT. This translates into CASSPGGGITGELFF.

The chain has TRBV5-1 and TRBJ1-1; 7 nucleotides agree with TRBD1. J gave up 1 base and V 5 bases, and 11 bases lay outside the gene matches. This CDR3 has 16 amino acids. From germline, CDR1 is SGHRS and CDR2 YFSETQ. The CDR3 loop reads CASSRIGQATNTEAFF. As DNA, the CDR3 is TGCGCCAGCAGTCGGATCGGACAGGCCACGAACACTGAAGCTTTCTTT.

In this sample, this clone turned up a few times. The chain has TRBV13 and TRBJ1-2; no reliable D call. CDR1 PRHDT and CDR2 FYEKMQ come from the germline V gene (reference sequence). The CDR3 has 15 amino acids. V was clipped by 2 bases and J by 0 bases, with 10 bases between them. CDR3 in amino acids: CASSLSGRSNYGYTF. The CDR3 region has the DNA TGTGCCAGCAGCTTAAGCGGACGGTCTAACTATGGCTACACCTTC.

This sequence joins TRBV11-2 and TRBJ2-1; D is perhaps TRBD2 (7 bases). V was trimmed by 3 bases and J by 0 bases, leaving 12 bases between them. CDR1 and CDR2 (germline): SGHAT, FQNNGV. The CDR3 is 16 residues long. The CDR3 coding sequence is TGTGCCAGCAGCTTGGGGGGGGCCAGCTCCTACAATGAGCAGTTCTTC. This codes for CASSLGGASSYNEQFF.

This clone was recorded only once. The genes are TRBV4-3 and TRBJ2-3; TRBD1 matches at 8 bases. Germline values: CDR1 LGHNA, CDR2 YSLEER. The CDR3 runs to 16 residues. Trimming at V came to 1 base and at J to 2 bases, leaving 5 bases not matched to a gene. Written as DNA, the CDR3 is TGCGCCAGCAGCCAAGCATGGGGACAGGACACAGATACGCAGTATTTT. Its translation: CASSQAWGQDTDTQYF.

The V and J genes are TRBV29-1 and TRBJ2-6; D unresolved. The CDR3 contains 14 residues. Germline-derived CDR1 and CDR2 are SQVTM and ANQGSEA. The germline V and J ends were trimmed by 4 bases and 0 bases, with 7 bases remaining between them. The CDR3 nucleotides read TGCAGCGTTGCCTCTGTCTCTGGGGCCAACGTCCTGACTTTC. Translation gives CSVASVSGANVLTF.

This chain connects TRBV25-1 to TRBJ2-6; 8 bases line up with TRBD1. V lost 2 bases and J lost 1; bases outside the gene matches: 1. The CDR3 consists of 16 residues. From germline, CDR1 is MGHDK and CDR2 SYGVNS. This CDR3 is CASSEQGASGANVLTF. In DNA form, the CDR3 reads TGTGCCAGCAGTGAACAGGGGGCGTCTGGGGCCAACGTCCTGACTTTC.

The sample holds a few counts of this clone. The genes are TRBV10-3 and TRBJ1-3, with D perhaps matching TRBD1 (6 bases). Per the germline V gene, CDR1 is ENHRY and CDR2 is SYGVKD. The CDR3 is 15 amino acids. Trimming pared 6 bases from V and 1 base from J, leaving 13 bases between. This CDR3 is CAIRPGHLSGNTIYF. CDR3 sequence (DNA): TGTGCCATCAGACCGGGACACCTATCTGGAAACACCATATATTTT.

The rearrangement uses TRBV5-1 and TRBJ2-3; TRBD1 matches 10 bases. V shed 0 bases and J 5 bases; nucleotides not matched to a gene: 6. The germline V gene has CDR1 SGHRS and CDR2 YFSETQ. The CDR3 totals 16 residues. The DNA of the CDR3 is TGCGCCAGCAGCTTGGCGACCGACAGGGGGCGAGATACGCAGTATTTT. Its protein is CASSLATDRGRDTQYF.

This clone was seen a handful of times. The rearrangement joins TRBV19 to TRBJ1-2; D is undetermined. CDR3 length: 13 residues. The germline V gene encodes CDR1 LNHDA and CDR2 SQIVND (reference sequence). V lost 3 bases and J 4 bases, leaving 9 bases between the germline ends. CDR3 in amino acids: CASSIPRGYGYTF. Written as DNA, the CDR3 is TGTGCCAGTAGTATTCCGCGGGGCTATGGCTACACCTTC.

The V call is TRBV19, the J call TRBJ1-2; D possibly corresponds to TRBD1 (5 bases). The CDR3 extends over 12 amino acids. V gave up 3 bases and J gave up 7 bases, with 9 bases separating them. Germline CDR1 reads LNHDA; CDR2 reads SQIVND (reference sequence). The CDR3 bases are TGTGCCAGTAGTATCCAGGGAAGTGGCTACACCTTC. Translation gives CASSIQGSGYTF.

The chain joins TRBV4-1 to TRBJ2-7; 8 nucleotides agree with TRBD2. Trimming took 1 base from V and 4 from J; bases not matched to a gene: 9. CDR3 size: 16 residues. Germline-derived CDR1 and CDR2 are MGHRA and YSYEKL. This CDR3 reads CASSQGLARGWYEQYF. The CDR3 DNA reads TGCGCCAGCAGCCAAGGACTAGCGAGAGGGTGGTACGAGCAGTACTTC.

This chain uses TRBV7-8 with TRBJ2-7; 16 positions agree with TRBD2. The CDR3 extends over 22 amino acids. The V segment lost 4 bases and the J segment 3 bases; nucleotides outside the gene matches: 21. Germline V gives CDR1 SGHVS, CDR2 FQNEAQ. This CDR3 is CASSSRLAGRLGTSGGDYEQYF. The DNA of the CDR3 is TGTGCCAGCAGCTCACGACTAGCGGGGCGTTTGGGGACTAGCGGGGGGGACTACGAGCAGTACTTC. The full variable domain, its missing parts supplied by reference TRBV7-8 and TRBJ2-7, is GAGVSQSPRYKVAKRGQDVALRCDPISGHVSLFWYQQALGQGPEFLTYFQNEAQLDKSGLPSDRFFAERPEGSVSTLKIQRTQQEDSAVYLCASSSRLAGRLGTSGGDYEQYFGPGTRLTVT.

In its sample, this clone was seen once. V is TRBV7-6 and J is TRBJ2-3; TRBD2 agrees at 13 bases. The CDR3 totals 17 residues. CDR1 and CDR2 (germline): SGHVS, FNYEAQ. Trimming at V came to 5 bases and at J to 2 bases, leaving 7 bases not matched to a gene. CDR3 nucleotides: TGTGCCAGCAGCCTAGGGACTAGCGGGGTCTTCACAGATACGCAGTATTTT. It codes for CASSLGTSGVFTDTQYF.

This chain connects TRBV6-1 to TRBJ2-1; possible D gene TRBD2, 6 bases. The CDR3 is 13 amino acids. The V and J ends lost 6 bases and 5 bases respectively, with 11 bases between them. Germline V gives CDR1 MNHNS, CDR2 SASEGT. CDR3 sequence: CASRQRADNEQFF. The CDR3 DNA reads TGTGCCAGCAGACAGCGGGCCGACAATGAGCAGTTCTTC.

This clone was counted a few times. The chain employs TRBV6-5 and TRBJ2-1; 8 nucleotides align to TRBD2. Germline CDR1 MNHEY, CDR2 SVGAGI. This CDR3 has 12 residues. With V trimmed by 8 bases and J by 9 bases, 6 bases remained unmatched. CDR3 bases: TGTGCCAGCGCGGGGGGCCAAGGTGAGCAGTTCTTC. It yields the protein CASAGGQGEQFF.

The V call is TRBV5-4, the J call TRBJ2-6, with D perhaps TRBD2 (5 bases). Trimming took 4 bases from V and 4 from J, leaving 9 bases between them. From germline, CDR1 is SGHNT and CDR2 YYREEE (reference sequence). The CDR3 totals 14 residues. The CDR3, as DNA: TGTGCCAGCAGCCCCCTAGCCGGGGCCAACGTCCTGACTTTC. Translated: CASSPLAGANVLTF. The whole variable domain, remainder taken from reference TRBV5-4 and TRBJ2-6, is ETGVTQSPTHLIKTRGQQVTLRCSSQSGHNTVSWYQQALGQGPQFIFQYYREEENGRGNFPPRFSGLQFPNYSSELNVNALELDDSALYLCASSPLAGANVLTFGAGSRLTVL.

V usage is TRBV5-6 and J usage is TRBJ2-5; a weak D match, TRBD1 (5 bases). The germline gives CDR1 SGHDT, CDR2 YYEEEE. The CDR3 totals 14 residues. The V gene lost 0 bases and the J gene lost 5 bases, with 11 bases spanning the gap. The CDR3 region is CASSLETARETQYF. For the CDR3, the DNA is TGTGCCAGCAGCTTGGAGACAGCGAGGGAGACCCAGTACTTC.

The chain combines TRBV29-1 with TRBJ2-6; 7 bases agree with TRBD2. The ends lost 6 bases at V and 1 base at J; junction bases unmatched: 12. The germline gives CDR1 SQVTM, CDR2 ANQGSEA. CDR3 length equals 17 residues. CDR3 sequence reads: CSVTLAESPSGANVLTF. In nucleotides, the CDR3 is TGCAGCGTCACTCTAGCGGAGTCCCCTTCTGGGGCCAACGTCCTGACTTTC. Drawing the rest from reference TRBV29-1 and TRBJ2-6, the complete variable domain is SAVISQKPSRDICQRGTSLTIQCQVDSQVTMMFWYRQQPGQSLTLIATANQGSEATYESGFVIDKFPISRPNLTFSTLTVSNMSPEDSSIYLCSVTLAESPSGANVLTFGAGSRLTVL.

V and J are TRBV28 and TRBJ2-7; 9 nucleotides match TRBD2. The germline gives CDR1 MDHEN, CDR2 SYDVKM. The length of the CDR3 is 14 residues. The trim removed 6 bases at V and 3 bases at J, leaving 6 bases unmatched. CDR3 nucleotide sequence: TGTGCCAGCAGATTGACTAGCGGCCTCTACGAGCAGTACTTC. Its translation: CASRLTSGLYEQYF.

The chain joins TRBV29-1 to TRBJ2-5, with 15 bases that match TRBD2. The length of the CDR3 is 15 residues. The V segment lost 3 bases and the J segment 4 bases; nucleotides outside the gene matches: 3. Germline CDR1 reads SQVTM; CDR2 reads ANQGSEA. The CDR3 sequence: CSVDRTSGGGETQYF. The CDR3, as DNA: TGCAGCGTTGACCGGACTAGCGGGGGGGGAGAGACCCAGTACTTC.

V usage is TRBV9 and J usage is TRBJ1-2, with D tentatively TRBD1 (6 bases). V lost 1 base and J 0 bases, leaving 13 bases between the germline ends. The CDR3 is made up of 16 amino acids. CDR1 and CDR2 from the germline V gene are SGDLS and YYNGEE. CDR3 amino acids: CASSVSGQSPNYGYTF. The CDR3 nucleotides read TGTGCCAGCAGCGTATCAGGACAGAGTCCTAACTATGGCTACACCTTC.